This T cell receptor (beta chain) was recorded in a study of T cell responses to AZD1222 COVID-19 vaccine. The method was immunoSEQ multiplex PCR; TCRdb's version includes in-frame clones alone and lacks a portion of them. The table records about 130,000 clones, over 90% of them present only once. The germline V and J ends were trimmed by 4 bases and 5 bases, with 18 bases remaining between them. Per germline, CDR1 MDHEN and CDR2 SYDVKM. The CDR3 has 16 residues. The source was peripheral blood, collected on day 0 of AZD1222 vaccination. The chain has TRBV28 and TRBJ2-1, with D possibly matching TRBD2 (6 bases). This receptor was taken from an adult in good health. This CDR3 is CASSSLSGFTDNEQFF. The CDR3 DNA sequence: TGTGCCAGCAGTTCCCTAAGCGGGTTCACCGACAATGAGCAGTTCTTC.